These 22 T cell receptor beta chains share one sample of origin, sequenced in a study of CD8 T cells in Susac syndrome. A quantity of about 0.5 to 1 ug RNA underwent reverse transcription using random hexamers. TCRdb re-analysed the immunoSEQ multiplex PCR reads in MiXCR, keeping a single row per CDR3 protein. The sample gives around 170,000 distinct CDR3 sequences, approximately 95% of which show up once; approximately 0.12% is in the top ten. The sample taken for sequencing was CD4+ T cells from PBMCs. The receptors stem from a human donor with Susac syndrome.

The chain joins TRBV27 to TRBJ1-4; TRBD1 is a possible D gene (6 bases). The V gene lost 5 bases and the J gene lost 8 bases, with 15 bases spanning the gap. Germline CDR1 and CDR2: MNHEY and SMNVEV (reference sequence). CDR3 length: 14 amino acids. The CDR3 loop reads CASSRLGGLEKLFF. In DNA form, the CDR3 reads TGTGCCAGCAGTCGGCTCGGGGGCTTAGAAAAACTGTTTTTT.

J is TRBJ2-1 and V is TRBV5-6, with D unclear. Trimming took off 7 bases at V and 9 bases at J, with 14 bases between the two ends. Germline assignment: CDR1 SGHDT and CDR2 YYEEEE. CDR3 length: 12 amino acids. The CDR3 loop reads CASGIYGSEQFF. DNA for the CDR3: TGTGCCAGCGGGATTTACGGCAGTGAGCAGTTCTTC.

J is TRBJ2-7 and V is TRBV12-3 or TRBV12-4, with a weak D call TRBD2 (5 bases). V was pared by 3 bases and J by 0 bases, with 15 bases between. The CDR3 is 16 amino acids. The CDR3, as DNA: TGTGCCAGCAGTTTGGGAGTCAGGAGGAGCTCCTACGAGCAGTACTTC. Its protein product is CASSLGVRRSSYEQYF.

The chain couples TRBV2 to TRBJ1-5; no clear D. Trimming stripped 8 bases from V and 0 bases from J, with 14 bases between. CDR3 size: 15 residues. Germline values: CDR1 SNHLY, CDR2 FYNNEI. CDR3 loop: CASGDGRASNQPQHF. DNA for the CDR3: TGTGCCAGCGGGGATGGGCGCGCTAGCAATCAGCCCCAGCATTTT.

The V gene is TRBV5-1, the J gene TRBJ1-2; 7 positions match TRBD1. Germline-derived CDR1 and CDR2 are SGHRS and YFSETQ. Trimming removed 2 bases from V and 7 bases from J; junction bases left unmatched: 5. The CDR3 is made up of 13 amino acids. The CDR3 sequence is CASSLGQDAGYTF. For the CDR3, the DNA is TGCGCCAGCAGCTTAGGACAGGATGCTGGCTACACCTTC.

This chain's CDR3 is CAWSIDRVNIQYF. CDR3 in DNA: TGTGCCTGGAGTATCGACAGGGTGAACATTCAGTACTTC. The rearrangement links TRBV30 to TRBJ2-4, with 7 bases fitting TRBD1. Germline V gives CDR1 GTSNPN, CDR2 SVGIG (reference sequence). V lost 2 bases, J lost 7 bases, and 5 bases stayed unmatched. The CDR3 is 13 residues long.

The V call is TRBV2, the J call TRBJ2-1; TRBD1 matches at 7 bases. The ends lost 4 bases at V and 4 bases at J; junction bases unmatched: 16. This CDR3 is built from 18 residues. CDR1 SNHLY and CDR2 FYNNEI come from the germline V gene. The CDR3 loop is CASSGGRGRQGRYNEQFF. The CDR3 nucleotides read TGTGCCAGCAGTGGAGGAAGGGGTAGACAGGGACGGTACAATGAGCAGTTCTTC.

The chain is built from TRBV30 and TRBJ2-2; TRBD2 aligns across 14 bases. CDR1 is GTSNPN, CDR2 SVGIG, per germline (reference sequence). The CDR3 spans 14 residues. Trimming removed 8 bases from V and 7 bases from J; junction bases left unmatched: 6. The CDR3 sequence: CAKGLAGVGGELFF. DNA of the CDR3: TGTGCCAAGGGACTAGCGGGAGTAGGCGGGGAGCTGTTTTTT.

This clonotype was observed once. The rearrangement links TRBV2 to TRBJ2-5; D is tentatively TRBD1 or TRBD2 (6 bases each). With 7 bases removed from V and 2 bases from J, the gap between germline ends came to 11 bases. The CDR3 covers 13 residues. Germline CDR1 and CDR2: SNHLY and FYNNEI. The DNA of the CDR3 is TGTGCCAGCAAGAGGGGGGAGCAAGAGACCCAGTACTTC. Translation: CASKRGEQETQYF.

CDR3 sequence reads: CASSWGPPGTTDTQYF. Here the CDR3 DNA reads TGCGCCAGCAGCTGGGGCCCGCCCGGGACCACAGATACGCAGTATTTT. V is TRBV5-1 and J is TRBJ2-3; possibly TRBD1 or TRBD2 for D (5 bases each). The CDR3 length is 16 residues. V was shortened by 3 bases and J by 2 bases, with 16 bases between the two germline ends. Germline-derived CDR1 and CDR2 are SGHRS and YFSETQ.

The chain uses TRBV11-2 and TRBJ2-1, with D unclear. V was clipped by 5 bases and J by 8 bases, with 7 bases between them. Germline values: CDR1 SGHAT, CDR2 FQNNGV. The CDR3 runs 11 residues. CDR3 in amino acids: CASSPQDEQFF. CDR3 in DNA: TGTGCCAGCAGCCCTCAAGATGAGCAGTTCTTC.

The genes are TRBV12-3 or TRBV12-4 and TRBJ1-4; the D gene is possibly TRBD1 (5 bases). CDR3 length equals 13 residues. Trimming stripped 4 bases from V and 4 bases from J, with 7 bases between. The CDR3 sequence: CASSSDNNEKLFF. The CDR3 DNA is TGTGCCAGCAGTTCGGACAATAATGAAAAACTGTTTTTT.

This clonotype was seen a few times. The chain combines TRBV7-2 with TRBJ2-1; no clear D gene. Germline assignment: CDR1 SGHTA and CDR2 FQGNSA. The CDR3 runs to 13 residues. The ends were cut back, 5 bases at V and 6 bases at J, with 11 bases in the middle. In DNA form, the CDR3 reads TGTGCCAGCAGCCCCTATAGCCTCAATGAGCAGTTCTTC. Protein sequence: CASSPYSLNEQFF.

This chain connects TRBV12-3 or TRBV12-4 to TRBJ2-1; 8 positions agree with TRBD1. The J segment lost 5 bases and the V segment lost 0 bases, leaving 6 bases of the junction unmatched. CDR3 length equals 16 residues. CDR3 in amino acids: CASSLAPGQVNNEQFF. The CDR3 DNA reads as TGTGCCAGCAGTTTAGCACCGGGACAGGTGAACAATGAGCAGTTCTTC.

The chain carries TRBV2 and TRBJ1-1; D might be TRBD1 (6 bases). The CDR3 has 16 amino acids. In germline, CDR1 is SNHLY, CDR2 FYNNEI. V shed 3 bases and J shed 1 base, with 15 bases lying between them. The CDR3 DNA sequence: TGTGCCAGCAGTGACGTCGGGGGGCAGTGGAACACTGAAGCTTTCTTT. Protein: CASSDVGGQWNTEAFF.

The chain links TRBV11-1 to TRBJ2-3; 8 bases are shared with TRBD2. Unmatched junction bases numbered 3, after V lost 4 bases and J lost 6 bases. Germline lookup yields CDR1 SGHAT and CDR2 FQDESV (reference sequence). This CDR3 spans 13 amino acids. The CDR3 loop is CASSSGGVDTQYF. In DNA, the CDR3 is TGTGCCAGCAGCTCCGGGGGGGTTGATACGCAGTATTTT.

This chain uses TRBV7-9 with TRBJ2-1, with unresolved D. CDR3 length: 16 residues. Germline CDR1 reads SEHNR; CDR2 reads FQNEAQ (reference sequence). Trimming took 1 base from V and 6 from J, leaving 16 bases between them. CDR3 protein: CASSLGVLYLRNEQFF. The CDR3, as DNA: TGTGCCAGCAGCTTAGGGGTACTCTATCTACGCAATGAGCAGTTCTTC. Based on the CDR3 plus reference TRBV7-9 and TRBJ2-1, the full variable domain is DTGVSQNPRHKITKRGQNVTFRCDPISEHNRLYWYRQTLGQGPEFLTYFQNEAQLEKSRLLSDRFSAERPKGSFSTLEIQRTEQGDSAMYLCASSLGVLYLRNEQFFGPGTRLTVL.

The chain combines TRBV30 with TRBJ2-7; the D gene is possibly TRBD2 (5 bases). Germline CDR1 and CDR2: GTSNPN and SVGIG (reference sequence). Trimming shortened V by 0 bases and J by 3 bases, and 6 bases separated the two germline ends. The CDR3 extends over 12 amino acids. The CDR3 protein is CAWSVRGYEQYF. The CDR3 DNA reads as TGTGCCTGGAGTGTTCGGGGCTACGAGCAGTACTTC.

The chain carries TRBV9 and TRBJ1-2, with 7 bases lining up with TRBD1. Germline V gene sequence: CDR1 SGDLS, CDR2 YYNGEE. The CDR3 sequence is 15 residues long. The junction had 11 bases not matched to a gene; V was cut back by 1 base and J by 8 bases. Written as DNA, the CDR3 is TGTGCCAGCAGCGTACAGCAGGGGGGATCGGGGGGCTACACCTTC. Translating it yields CASSVQQGGSGGYTF.

This rearrangement joins TRBV28 to TRBJ1-1; tentative D call: TRBD1 (5 bases). The CDR3 covers 12 residues. Germline values: CDR1 MDHEN, CDR2 SYDVKM. The V gene lost 8 bases and the J gene lost 4 bases, with 11 bases spanning the gap. The CDR3: CASCDSITEAFF. The DNA of the CDR3 is TGTGCCAGCTGTGACAGTATCACTGAAGCTTTCTTT.

The chain is built from TRBV25-1 and TRBJ1-5; possible D gene TRBD1, 5 bases. Germline V gene sequence: CDR1 MGHDK, CDR2 SYGVNS. The CDR3 sequence is 13 residues long. Between the trimmed V and J ends, which lost 1 base and 11 bases, there was a span of 12 bases. In DNA form, the CDR3 reads TGTGCCAGCAGTGAATCCAGGTGGGGGGCCCAGCATTTT. Translated: CASSESRWGAQHF. The full variable domain, rest sourced from reference TRBV25-1 and TRBJ1-5, is EADIYQTPRYLVIGTGKKITLECSQTMGHDKMYWYQQDPGMELHLIHYSYGVNSTEKGDLSSESTVSRIRTEHFPLTLESARPSHTSQYLCASSESRWGAQHFGDGTRLSIL.

The chain is built from TRBV15 and TRBJ2-3, with D perhaps given as TRBD1 or TRBD2 (5 bases each). Trimming cost V 5 bases and J 4 bases, with 16 bases left between them. Germline V gives CDR1 LNHNV, CDR2 YYDKDF (reference sequence). The CDR3 runs to 15 residues. The CDR3 reads CATSSQSRGSDTQYF. The CDR3 DNA reads TGTGCCACCAGCTCCCAGTCCCGGGGCTCAGATACGCAGTATTTT.